This TCR beta chain was recovered during a study of sequential checkpoint blockade in melanoma. Clones were sequenced by immunoSEQ multiplex PCR, and TCRdb holds only the in-frame ones, with some missing. Of around 11,000 clones in the sample, roughly 50% were seen once. Treatment: randomized to nivolumab then ipilimumab (arm A) or the reverse (arm B). From thawed PBMCs, live CD3+CD8+ cells negative for CD19 and CD56 were sorted. The sample here was CD8+ T cells sorted from blood (inferred from file names), taken from a patient given nivolumab and ipilimumab in sequence. This receptor was obtained from a human donor with melanoma.

CDR3 sequence reads: CASSRWDYYEQYF. The CDR3 DNA follows: TGTGCCAGCAGCCGGTGGGACTACTACGAGCAGTACTTC. The V gene is TRBV5-6, the J gene TRBJ2-7, with 7 bases fitting TRBD2. The CDR3 consists of 13 residues. The junction had 4 bases not matched to a gene; V was cut back by 4 bases and J by 3 bases. Germline V gene sequence: CDR1 SGHDT, CDR2 YYEEEE.